This T cell receptor beta chain originates from a study of cytomegalovirus exposure and HLA in healthy donors. Study details: The same platform was used for the 110 or so validation repertoires and the roughly 680 first-cohort repertoires, a later analysis reported.

Study-level points and caveats: In the 120 or so validation repertoires, around 95% of cluster scores exceeded 0, per a later analysis. Most TCR sequences were seen very rarely across donors, but some public TCRs occurred in many.

As concerns this clone: The target antigen is unknown.

While the first cohort had fewer than 850 subjects, the donors belonged to the separate validation cohort of over a hundred subjects. The CDR3 has 14 amino acids. Trimming at V came to 6 bases and at J to 3 bases, leaving 9 bases not matched to a gene. Germline values: CDR1 SQVTM, CDR2 ANQGSEA. The protocol was immunoSEQ multiplex PCR, while the TCRdb copy is restricted to in-frame clones and leaves out a portion. The repertoire holds approximately 140,000 clones, with 70% to 90% as singletons. Sample: PBMCs. The chain is built from TRBV29-1 and TRBJ2-3; 7 bases are a match to TRBD1. This TCR was recovered from a man aged 18 to 30 in good health and CMV-seronegative. The CDR3 region is CSVPGQGVTDTQYF. The CDR3 DNA is TGCAGCGTCCCGGGGCAGGGGGTAACAGATACGCAGTATTTT.